The following is a TCR delta chain sequence with its context. These data belong to a study of gamma-delta chains in newborns, infants, children. Study overall: Polyclonal expansion of innate γδ T cells after birth follows microbial exposure.

TCRdb redid clone calling on the reads using CATT. The sample has about 3,800 delta-chain clones; around 1.8% are singletons. The CDR3 runs to 19 residues. V shed 4 bases and J 3 bases; nucleotides not matched to a gene: 10. Looked up from germline, CDR1 is GEAIGNYY and CDR2 is EKD. Sequencing input: blood. The TCR sequence derives from a child who was a newborn, infant or young child, either healthy, febrile or measles-vaccinated (not recorded which). This sequence joins TRDV2 and TRDJ3, with 11 bases that match TRDD3. In nucleotides, the CDR3 is TGTGCCTGTGATGGTGTGCTGGGGGATACTAGCTGGGACACCCGACAGATGTTTTTC. It encodes CACDGVLGDTSWDTRQMFF.